A selection of T cell receptor beta chains follows, all from one sample in a study of shared clonotypes between healthy human individuals. Sequenced by immunoSEQ multiplex PCR; TCRdb stores in-frame clones only, minus some. The data hold about a million clones, with approximately 80% observed a single time. The sequenced material came from memory CD4+ T cells sorted from blood. The receptors shown here come from a man in his late teens or twenties in good health. CDR3s include the opening cysteine and the closing phenylalanine or tryptophan. D genes are given only for firm matches. Clone size is not always given. Where it is, it says once, few, many or a class for expanded clones.

clone_size	v_call	j_call	d_call	cdr3_nt	cdr3_aa
-	TRBV4-3	TRBJ2-1	TRBD2	TGCGCCAGCAGCCAAGAGGCGAGACTAGCGCTTCCCAATGAGCAGTTCTTC	CASSQEARLALPNEQFF
-	TRBV11-3	TRBJ1-1	-	TGTGCCAGCAGCGTGACAGTGAACACTGAAGCTTTCTTT	CASSVTVNTEAFF
-	TRBV7-9	TRBJ1-2	TRBD1	TGTGCCAGCAGCCCTCAGGGGGTTGGCTATGGCTACACCTTC	CASSPQGVGYGYTF
-	TRBV5-1	TRBJ1-3	-	TGCGCCAGCAGCTTGGGGGAAGGGAAAGCCGGAAACACCATATATTTT	CASSLGEGKAGNTIYF
few	TRBV12-5	TRBJ1-4	-	TGTGCTAGTGGTTTGGTCCTCTCTGATGAAAAACTGTTTTTT	CASGLVLSDEKLFF
-	TRBV6-4	TRBJ2-7	TRBD2	TGTGCCAGCAGTGTACTAGCGGGAGGGCCCTACGAGCAGTACTTC	CASSVLAGGPYEQYF
-	TRBV18	TRBJ1-1	-	TGTGCCAGCTCACCACACAGCAGGGCCACTGAAGCTTTCTTT	CASSPHSRATEAFF
-	TRBV19	TRBJ2-1	-	TGTGCCAGTAGGGCACAGGGCAATGAGCAGTTCTTC	CASRAQGNEQFF
-	TRBV5-1	TRBJ2-2	TRBD1	TGCGCCAGCAGCTTGTCCGGGACAGCCCTTTGGCAGCTGTTTTTT	CASSLSGTALWQLFF
-	TRBV5-1	TRBJ1-2	TRBD1	TGCGCCAGCAGCTTGGAGGGACAGTTAAATGGCTACACCTTC	CASSLEGQLNGYTF
-	TRBV19	TRBJ2-7	TRBD2	TGTGCCAGTAGTGCCGGGAGTAGCGGGGTGCAGTACTTC	CASSAGSSGVQYF
-	TRBV18	TRBJ1-1	-	TGTGCCAGCTCACCACTGCGGGTTGACACTGAAGCTTTCTTT	CASSPLRVDTEAFF
few	TRBV11-2	TRBJ1-1	-	TGTGCCAGCAGCAATATCGGAGGAGCTTTCTTT	CASSNIGGAFF
few	TRBV10-3	TRBJ1-1	-	TGTGCCATCAGTGAGTCTGGGACCCTGAACACTGAAGCTTTCTTT	CAISESGTLNTEAFF
-	TRBV27	TRBJ2-3	-	TGTGCCAGCATAAGCTCTCGGGGGCCTTATACGCAGTATTTT	CASISSRGPYTQYF
-	TRBV10-3	TRBJ1-2	-	TGTGCCATCAGTGAACACAGCCTTAACTATGGCTACACCTTC	CAISEHSLNYGYTF
-	TRBV2	TRBJ2-2	-	TGTGCCAGCAGTGAAGAACTAGGGGGGTGGAACACCGGGGAGCTGTTTTTT	CASSEELGGWNTGELFF
-	TRBV2	TRBJ2-5	TRBD2	TGTGCCAGCAGCCCCGGGACTACTTCCCCCCAGTACTTC	CASSPGTTSPQYF
-	TRBV19	TRBJ1-6	-	TGTGCCAGTAGTATTTCTACAGGGTATAATTCACCCCTCCACTTT	CASSISTGYNSPLHF
-	TRBV6-1	TRBJ1-2	-	TGTGCCAGCACTAAGGGACAACTAGGCTATGGCTACACCTTC	CASTKGQLGYGYTF
-	TRBV19	TRBJ1-2	-	TGTGCCAGTAGTATTTTACCGGGGTATGGCTACACCTTC	CASSILPGYGYTF
-	TRBV6-5	TRBJ1-4	-	TGTGCCAGCAGGTCGACGGGGGAAAAACTGTTTTTT	CASRSTGEKLFF